This T cell receptor beta chain emerged from a study of cytomegalovirus exposure and HLA in healthy donors. Assay: immunoSEQ multiplex PCR; the TCRdb copy retains only in-frame clones and omits some. The data show some 240,000 clones, with roughly 83% seen just once and around 5.6% held by the top ten. Trimming removed 7 bases from V and 5 bases from J; junction bases left unmatched: 9. The CDR3 covers 14 residues. Germline V gene data show CDR1 as SGHRS and CDR2 as YFSETQ. This sequence was found in a young woman in good health and CMV-seronegative. The chain is built from TRBV5-1 and TRBJ2-7; 10 bases align to TRBD1. The sequenced sample was PBMCs. The CDR3 reads CASGSGQGSDEQYF. Written as DNA, the CDR3 is TGCGCCAGCGGATCGGGACAGGGGAGTGACGAGCAGTACTTC.